This T cell receptor (beta chain) is drawn from a study of blood T cell repertoires in COVID-19. The data were produced by immunoSEQ multiplex PCR, yet TCRdb's version contains in-frame clones alone and is incomplete. The top ten hold roughly 11% of the sample, which has approximately 320,000 clones, around nine tenths seen once. The source material was peripheral blood. This TCR derives from a woman aged 30 to 39 with COVID-19, enrolled during active disease.

CDR3 protein: CASSIIPERSSFYGYTF. The CDR3 bases are TGTGCCAGTAGTATTATCCCCGAGCGGTCGTCCTTCTATGGCTACACCTTC. The chain recombines TRBV19 with TRBJ1-2; D gene unclear. This CDR3 region has 17 residues. CDR1 is LNHDA, CDR2 SQIVND, per germline (reference sequence). The germline V and J ends were trimmed by 3 bases and 4 bases, with 21 bases remaining between them.